This T cell receptor (beta chain) stems from a study of cytomegalovirus exposure and HLA in healthy donors. Note on this clone: What it binds is unknown.

The germline V gene encodes CDR1 LNHDA and CDR2 SQIVND (reference sequence). CDR3 length equals 16 residues. Overall study results and limits: A cluster of highly shared sequence variants was likely a sequencing artifact. Clonal expansion, a later analysis showed, was greater in HLA-associated TCR beta chains than in equally common others.

Primers: 60 Vbeta forward and 13 Jbeta reverse. TCRdb's copy holds only in-frame clones and misses some; the assay was immunoSEQ multiplex PCR. The sample records about 130,000 clones, 82% being singletons. This sequence originates from a boy aged 5-17 years in good health and CMV-seronegative. The specimen was PBMCs. The genes are TRBV19 and TRBJ2-5; TRBD1 agrees at 8 bases. With the DNA end fitting TRBJ2-7 better, the J assignment may be wrong. CDR3 DNA sequence: TGTGCCAGTAGAAAGACAGGGGTTTTTCCCTCTCACGAGCAGTACTTC. This codes for CASRKTGVFPSHEQYF.